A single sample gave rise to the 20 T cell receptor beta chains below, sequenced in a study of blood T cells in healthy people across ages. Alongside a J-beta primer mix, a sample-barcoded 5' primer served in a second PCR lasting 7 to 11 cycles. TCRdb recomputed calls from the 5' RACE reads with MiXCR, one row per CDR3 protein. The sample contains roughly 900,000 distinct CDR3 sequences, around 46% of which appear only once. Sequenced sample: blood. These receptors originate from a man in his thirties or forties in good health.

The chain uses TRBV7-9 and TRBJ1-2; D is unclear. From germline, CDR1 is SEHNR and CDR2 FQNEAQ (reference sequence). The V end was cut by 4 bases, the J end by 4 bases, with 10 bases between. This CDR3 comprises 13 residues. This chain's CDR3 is CASSSTTLYGYTF. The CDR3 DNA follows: TGTGCCAGCAGCTCGACGACCCTCTATGGCTACACCTTC. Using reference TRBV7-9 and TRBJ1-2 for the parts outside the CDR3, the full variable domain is DTGVSQNPRHKITKRGQNVTFRCDPISEHNRLYWYRQTLGQGPEFLTYFQNEAQLEKSRLLSDRFSAERPKGSFSTLEIQRTEQGDSAMYLCASSSTTLYGYTFGSGTRLTVV.

For the CDR3, the DNA is TGTGCCAGCATCCCCCCCCGAGGACCCCTCCACTTT. Amino acids: CASIPPRGPLHF. The genes are TRBV6-5 and TRBJ1-6, with D unresolved. Germline CDR1 MNHEY, CDR2 SVGAGI. The germline V and J ends were trimmed by 7 bases and 12 bases, with 13 bases remaining between them. This CDR3 has 12 residues.

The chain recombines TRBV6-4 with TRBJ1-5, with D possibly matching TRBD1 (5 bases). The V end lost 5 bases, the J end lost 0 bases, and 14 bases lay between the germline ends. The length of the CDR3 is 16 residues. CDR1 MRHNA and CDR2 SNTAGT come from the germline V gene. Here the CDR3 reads CASSPSGGGSNQPQHF. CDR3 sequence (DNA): TGTGCCAGCAGTCCATCCGGCGGGGGTAGCAATCAGCCCCAGCATTTT.

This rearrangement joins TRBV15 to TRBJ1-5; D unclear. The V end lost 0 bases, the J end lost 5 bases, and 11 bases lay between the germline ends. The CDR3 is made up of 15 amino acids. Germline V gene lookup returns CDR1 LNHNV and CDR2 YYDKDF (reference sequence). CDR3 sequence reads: CATSREGVRDQPQHF. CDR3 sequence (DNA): TGTGCCACCAGCAGAGAGGGCGTTAGGGATCAGCCCCAGCATTTT. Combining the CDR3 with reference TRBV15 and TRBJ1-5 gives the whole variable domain DAMVIQNPRYQVTQFGKPVTLSCSQTLNHNVMYWYQQKSSQAPKLLFHYYDKDFNNEADTPDNFQSRRPNTSFCFLDIRSPGLGDTAMYLCATSREGVRDQPQHFGDGTRLSIL.

The CDR3 nucleotides read TGCAGCGTTGTACAGGGAGGGAATGAAAAACTGTTTTTT. This gives the protein CSVVQGGNEKLFF. The chain carries TRBV29-1 and TRBJ1-4, with D tentatively TRBD1 (6 bases). V shed 4 bases and J shed 5 bases, with 11 bases lying between them. CDR3 length equals 13 residues. Looked up from germline, CDR1 is SQVTM and CDR2 is ANQGSEA.

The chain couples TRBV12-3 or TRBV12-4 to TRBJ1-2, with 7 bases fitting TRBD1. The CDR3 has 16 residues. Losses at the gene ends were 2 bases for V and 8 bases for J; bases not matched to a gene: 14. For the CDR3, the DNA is TGTGCCAGCAGTTTAAGCGGGAGGGGGCCTAGCTACGGCTACACCTTC. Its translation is CASSLSGRGPSYGYTF.

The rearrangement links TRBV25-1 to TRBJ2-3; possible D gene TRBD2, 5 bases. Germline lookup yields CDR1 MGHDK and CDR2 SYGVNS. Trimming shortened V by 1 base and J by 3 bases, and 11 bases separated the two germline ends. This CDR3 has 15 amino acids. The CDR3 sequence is CASSEFRGGTDTQYF. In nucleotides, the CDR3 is TGTGCCAGCAGTGAATTCCGGGGTGGGACAGATACGCAGTATTTT.

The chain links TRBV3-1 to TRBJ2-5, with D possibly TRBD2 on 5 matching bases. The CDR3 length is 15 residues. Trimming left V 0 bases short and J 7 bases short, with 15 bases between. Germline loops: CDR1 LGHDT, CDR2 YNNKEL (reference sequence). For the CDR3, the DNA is TGTGCCAGCAGCCAAGAGCTCTCAGCGGTCGGGACCCAGTACTTC. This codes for CASSQELSAVGTQYF.

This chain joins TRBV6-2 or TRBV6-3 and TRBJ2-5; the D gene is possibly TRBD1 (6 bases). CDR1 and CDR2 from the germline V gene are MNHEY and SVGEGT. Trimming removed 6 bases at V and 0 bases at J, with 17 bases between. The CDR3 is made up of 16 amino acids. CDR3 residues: CASRLTRTAYQETQYF. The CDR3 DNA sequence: TGTGCCAGCAGACTGACCCGGACAGCGTACCAAGAGACCCAGTACTTC.

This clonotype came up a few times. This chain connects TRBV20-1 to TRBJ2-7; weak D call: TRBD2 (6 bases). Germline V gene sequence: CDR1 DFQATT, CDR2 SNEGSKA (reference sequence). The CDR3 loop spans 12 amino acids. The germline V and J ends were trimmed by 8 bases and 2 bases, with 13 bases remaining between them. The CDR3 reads CSPGTGAYEQYF. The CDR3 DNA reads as TGCAGTCCCGGGACTGGGGCCTACGAGCAGTACTTC.

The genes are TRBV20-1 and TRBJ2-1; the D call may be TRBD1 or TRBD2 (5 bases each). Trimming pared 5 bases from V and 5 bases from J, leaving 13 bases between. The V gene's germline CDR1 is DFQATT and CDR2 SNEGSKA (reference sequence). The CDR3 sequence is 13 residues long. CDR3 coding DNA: TGCAGTGCTCCTGACGGGGCTGACAATGAGCAGTTCTTC. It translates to CSAPDGADNEQFF.

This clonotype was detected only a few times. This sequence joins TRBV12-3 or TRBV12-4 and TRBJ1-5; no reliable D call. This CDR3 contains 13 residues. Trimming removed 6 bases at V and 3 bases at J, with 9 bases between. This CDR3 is CASSPSLNQPQHF. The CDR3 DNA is TGTGCCAGCAGCCCGTCTCTCAATCAGCCCCAGCATTTT.

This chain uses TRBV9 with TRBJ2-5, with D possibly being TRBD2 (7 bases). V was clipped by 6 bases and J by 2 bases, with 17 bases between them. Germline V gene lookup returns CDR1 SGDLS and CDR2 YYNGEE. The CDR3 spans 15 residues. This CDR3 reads CASNPSGTIQETQYF. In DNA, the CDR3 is TGTGCCAGCAACCCAAGCGGGACAATTCAAGAGACCCAGTACTTC.

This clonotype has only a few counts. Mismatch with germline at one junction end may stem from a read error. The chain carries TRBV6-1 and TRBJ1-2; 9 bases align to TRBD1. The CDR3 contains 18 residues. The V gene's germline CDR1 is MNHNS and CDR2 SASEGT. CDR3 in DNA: TGCGCCAGCAGCCAAGACGGGGGACAGGGAGTCGTTATGCATGGCTACACCTTC. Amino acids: CASSQDGGQGVVMHGYTF.

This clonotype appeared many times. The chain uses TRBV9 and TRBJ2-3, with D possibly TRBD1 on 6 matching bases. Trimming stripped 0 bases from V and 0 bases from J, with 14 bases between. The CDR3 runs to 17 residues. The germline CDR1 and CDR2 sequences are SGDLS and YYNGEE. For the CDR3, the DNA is TGTGCCAGCAGCGTAGCCGCAGGGACATTTAGCACAGATACGCAGTATTTT. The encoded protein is CASSVAAGTFSTDTQYF.

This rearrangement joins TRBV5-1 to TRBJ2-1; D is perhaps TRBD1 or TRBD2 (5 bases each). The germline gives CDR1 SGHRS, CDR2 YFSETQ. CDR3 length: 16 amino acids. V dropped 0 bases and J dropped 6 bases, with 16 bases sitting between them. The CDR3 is CASSLAPTGGCNEQFF. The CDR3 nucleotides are TGCGCCAGCAGCTTGGCCCCCACTGGGGGTTGCAATGAGCAGTTCTTC.

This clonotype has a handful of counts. In nucleotides, the CDR3 is TGTGCCAGCAGTGACGCCGAGGGCGTAGAGGGCTACACCTTC. As protein: CASSDAEGVEGYTF. The gene calls are TRBV6-5 and TRBJ1-2; D is undetermined. CDR1 is MNHEY, CDR2 SVGAGI, per germline. The CDR3 is 14 amino acids. Trimming shortened V by 5 bases and J by 8 bases, and 18 bases separated the two germline ends.

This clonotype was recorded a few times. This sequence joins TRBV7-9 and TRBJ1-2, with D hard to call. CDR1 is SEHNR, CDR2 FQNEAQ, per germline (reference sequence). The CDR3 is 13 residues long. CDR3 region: CERTEGKRYGYTF. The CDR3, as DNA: TGTGAAAGGACGGAGGGCAAACGCTATGGCTACACCTTC.

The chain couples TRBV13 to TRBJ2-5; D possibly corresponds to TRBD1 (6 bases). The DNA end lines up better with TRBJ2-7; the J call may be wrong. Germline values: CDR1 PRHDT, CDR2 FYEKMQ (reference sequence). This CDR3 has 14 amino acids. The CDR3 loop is CASTPGTFSYEQYF. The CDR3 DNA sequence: TGTGCCAGCACGCCCGGGACATTTTCCTACGAGCAGTACTTC.

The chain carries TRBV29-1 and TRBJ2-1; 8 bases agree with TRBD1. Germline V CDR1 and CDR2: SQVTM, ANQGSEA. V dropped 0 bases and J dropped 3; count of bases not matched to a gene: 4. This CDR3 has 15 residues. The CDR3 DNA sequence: TGCAGCGTTGAAGATCTCACAGGGGGCTACAATGAGCAGTTCTTC. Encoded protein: CSVEDLTGGYNEQFF.